These 5 T cell receptor beta chains were all obtained from the same sample, sequenced in a study of T cell clonotyping in hematopoietic cell transplantation. Generated by immunoSEQ multiplex PCR, the TCRdb table keeps only in-frame clones and is missing some. The data contain under 45,000 clones, about 95% of them seen just once; the ten biggest clones take up around 1.6%. Stated time point: recipient sample about 28 days before transplant, after cytoreduction. Sequenced material: peripheral blood mononuclear cells, taken before stem cell transplant. These receptors were obtained from a man between 40 and 49 years old with chronic myeloid leukemia. Some clones in this sample may be carry-over from other donors' samples.

This rearrangement joins TRBV6-5 to TRBJ2-7, with D maybe TRBD2 (5 bases). Germline values: CDR1 MNHEY, CDR2 SVGAGI. With 6 bases removed from V and 4 bases from J, the gap between germline ends came to 13 bases. This CDR3 contains 13 residues. The CDR3 bases are TGTGCCAGCAGCTTAGGGAGTAGGTACGAGCAGTACTTC. It specifies CASSLGSRYEQYF.

This clone was recorded only once. The rearrangement links TRBV5-4 to TRBJ1-4; D unclear. CDR3 size: 14 residues. Trimming took off 2 bases at V and 10 bases at J, with 15 bases between the two ends. Germline lookup yields CDR1 SGHNT and CDR2 YYREEE (reference sequence). In nucleotides, the CDR3 is TGTGCCAGCAGCTTAGAGACACCCACTGCAAAACTGTTTTTT. This sequence encodes CASSLETPTAKLFF.

This clone was picked up one time. The gene calls are TRBV19 and TRBJ1-1; D gene ambiguous. Germline V gene lookup returns CDR1 LNHDA and CDR2 SQIVND (reference sequence). V was clipped by 7 bases and J by 11 bases, with 14 bases between them. The CDR3 sequence is 11 residues long. CDR3 sequence: CASMGYPEAFF. The DNA of the CDR3 is TGTGCCAGTATGGGGTACCCGGAGGCTTTCTTT.

This chain links TRBV5-4 with TRBJ2-7, with 9 bases fitting TRBD1. The CDR3 is made up of 16 amino acids. CDR1 and CDR2 from the germline V gene are SGHNT and YYREEE (reference sequence). V dropped 4 bases and J dropped 1; count of bases not matched to a gene: 9. The CDR3 reads CASSAATGTGSYEQYF. The CDR3, as DNA: TGTGCCAGCAGCGCGGCGACCGGGACAGGGTCCTACGAGCAGTACTTC.

The chain combines TRBV10-3 with TRBJ1-2; D perhaps matches TRBD1 (6 bases). Germline V lookup: CDR1 ENHRY, CDR2 SYGVKD. Between the trimmed V and J ends, which lost 6 bases and 4 bases, there was a span of 18 bases. The CDR3 loop spans 15 amino acids. This CDR3 is CAISPGAGESYGYTF. CDR3 DNA: TGTGCCATCAGCCCGGGGGCAGGCGAAAGCTATGGCTACACCTTC.